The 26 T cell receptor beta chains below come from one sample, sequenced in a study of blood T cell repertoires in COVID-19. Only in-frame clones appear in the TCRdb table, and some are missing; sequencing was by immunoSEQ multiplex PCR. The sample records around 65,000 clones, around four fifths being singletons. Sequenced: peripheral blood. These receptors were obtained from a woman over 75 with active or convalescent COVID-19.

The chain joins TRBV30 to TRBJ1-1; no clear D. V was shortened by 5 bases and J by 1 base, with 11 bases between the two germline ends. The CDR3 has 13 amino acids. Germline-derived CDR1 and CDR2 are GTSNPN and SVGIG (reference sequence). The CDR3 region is CAWSRETNTEAFF. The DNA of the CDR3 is TGTGCCTGGTCTCGGGAGACGAACACTGAAGCTTTCTTT. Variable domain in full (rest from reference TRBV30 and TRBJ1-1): SQTIHQWPATLVQPVGSPLSLECTVEGTSNPNLYWYRQAAGRGLQLLFYSVGIGQISSEVPQNLSASRPQDRQFILSSKKLLLSDSGFYLCAWSRETNTEAFFGQGTRLTVV.

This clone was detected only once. The CDR3 region is CASSLDPGSETQYF. The DNA for the CDR3 is TGTGCCAGCAGCTTGGACCCAGGGTCGGAGACCCAGTACTTC. The chain combines TRBV5-6 with TRBJ2-5; tentative D call: TRBD1 (5 bases). With 0 bases removed from V and 5 bases from J, the gap between germline ends came to 11 bases. CDR3 length equals 14 residues. CDR1 is SGHDT, CDR2 YYEEEE, per germline.

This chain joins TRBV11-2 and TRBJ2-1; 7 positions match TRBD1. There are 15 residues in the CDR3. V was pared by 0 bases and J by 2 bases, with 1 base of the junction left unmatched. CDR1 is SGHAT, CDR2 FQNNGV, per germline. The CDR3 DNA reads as TGTGCCAGCAGCTTAGAGGGACAGACCTACAATGAGCAGTTCTTC. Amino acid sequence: CASSLEGQTYNEQFF.

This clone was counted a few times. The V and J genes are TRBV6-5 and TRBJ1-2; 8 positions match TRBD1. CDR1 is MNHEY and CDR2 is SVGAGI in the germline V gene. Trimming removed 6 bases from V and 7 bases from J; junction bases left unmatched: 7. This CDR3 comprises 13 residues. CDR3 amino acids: CASSGRGQLGYTF. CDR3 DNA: TGTGCCAGCAGCGGCAGGGGGCAGCTTGGCTACACCTTC.

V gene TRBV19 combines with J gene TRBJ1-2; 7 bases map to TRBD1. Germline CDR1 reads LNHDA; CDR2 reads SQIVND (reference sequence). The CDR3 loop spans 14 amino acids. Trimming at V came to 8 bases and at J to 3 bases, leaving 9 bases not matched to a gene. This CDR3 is CASRYRGVDYGYTF. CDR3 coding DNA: TGTGCCAGTCGGTACAGGGGAGTTGACTATGGCTACACCTTC.

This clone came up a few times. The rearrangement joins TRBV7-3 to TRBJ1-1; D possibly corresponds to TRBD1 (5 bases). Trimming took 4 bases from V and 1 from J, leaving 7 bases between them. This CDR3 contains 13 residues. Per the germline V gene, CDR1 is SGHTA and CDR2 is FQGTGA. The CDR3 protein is CASSSQGNTEAFF. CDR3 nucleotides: TGTGCCAGCAGCTCCCAGGGGAACACTGAAGCTTTCTTT.

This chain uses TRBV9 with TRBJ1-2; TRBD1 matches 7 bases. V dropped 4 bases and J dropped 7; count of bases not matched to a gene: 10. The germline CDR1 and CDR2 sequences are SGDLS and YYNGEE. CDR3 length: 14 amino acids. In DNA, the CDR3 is TGTGCCAGCAGCCTTCACAGGGGAGGTGGTGGCTACACCTTC. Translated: CASSLHRGGGGYTF.

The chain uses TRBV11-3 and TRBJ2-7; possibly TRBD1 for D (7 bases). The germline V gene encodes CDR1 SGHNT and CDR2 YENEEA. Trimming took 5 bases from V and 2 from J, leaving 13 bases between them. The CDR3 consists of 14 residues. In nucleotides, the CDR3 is TGTGCCAGCAGCCAGGGGGGACACCCCTACGAGCAGTACTTC. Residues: CASSQGGHPYEQYF.

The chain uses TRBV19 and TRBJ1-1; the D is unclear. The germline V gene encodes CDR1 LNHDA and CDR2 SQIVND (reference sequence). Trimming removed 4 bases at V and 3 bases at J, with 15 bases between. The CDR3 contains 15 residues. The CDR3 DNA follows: TGTGCCAGTAGTAAATCCCCACCCGGGGACACTGAAGCTTTCTTT. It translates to CASSKSPPGDTEAFF.

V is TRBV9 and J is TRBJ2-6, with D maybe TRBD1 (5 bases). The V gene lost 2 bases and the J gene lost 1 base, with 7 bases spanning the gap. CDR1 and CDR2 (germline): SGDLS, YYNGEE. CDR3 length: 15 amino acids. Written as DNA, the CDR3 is TGTGCCAGCAGCGTGCAGGGATCTGGGGCCAACGTCCTGACTTTC. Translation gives CASSVQGSGANVLTF.

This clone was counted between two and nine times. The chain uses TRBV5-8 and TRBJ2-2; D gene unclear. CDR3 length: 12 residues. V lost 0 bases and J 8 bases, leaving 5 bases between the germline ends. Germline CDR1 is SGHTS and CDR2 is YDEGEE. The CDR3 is CASSLVRGELFF. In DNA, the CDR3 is TGTGCCAGCAGCTTGGTGCGTGGGGAGCTGTTTTTT.

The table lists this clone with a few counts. This CDR3 is CAWSYSGGIRSPLHF. CDR3 nucleotide sequence: TGTGCCTGGAGTTACTCGGGAGGGATACGTTCACCCCTCCACTTT. V and J are TRBV30 and TRBJ1-6; D is uncertain. Germline CDR1 GTSNPN, CDR2 SVGIG (reference sequence). The CDR3 is 15 amino acids. V was pared by 2 bases and J by 9 bases, with 17 bases between.

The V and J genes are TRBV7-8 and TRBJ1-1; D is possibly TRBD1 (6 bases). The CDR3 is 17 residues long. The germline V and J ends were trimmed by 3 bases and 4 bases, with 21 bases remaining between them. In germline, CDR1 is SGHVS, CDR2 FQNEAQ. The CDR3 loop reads CASSFGIPTQGGTEAFF. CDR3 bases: TGTGCCAGCAGCTTTGGGATTCCCACGCAAGGGGGCACTGAAGCTTTCTTT.

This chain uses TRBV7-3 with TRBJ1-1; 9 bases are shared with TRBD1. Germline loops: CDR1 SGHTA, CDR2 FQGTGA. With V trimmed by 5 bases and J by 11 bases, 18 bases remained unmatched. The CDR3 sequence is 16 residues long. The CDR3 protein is CASSLKGTGNGVRAFF. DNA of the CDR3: TGTGCCAGCAGCCTTAAAGGGACAGGGAACGGGGTGAGGGCTTTCTTT.

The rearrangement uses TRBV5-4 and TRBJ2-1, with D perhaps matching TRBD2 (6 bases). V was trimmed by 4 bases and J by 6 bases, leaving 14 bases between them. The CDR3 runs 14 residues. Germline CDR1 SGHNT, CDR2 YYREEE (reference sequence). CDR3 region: CASSAPGTPNEQFF. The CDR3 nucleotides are TGTGCCAGCAGCGCCCCCGGGACTCCCAATGAGCAGTTCTTC.

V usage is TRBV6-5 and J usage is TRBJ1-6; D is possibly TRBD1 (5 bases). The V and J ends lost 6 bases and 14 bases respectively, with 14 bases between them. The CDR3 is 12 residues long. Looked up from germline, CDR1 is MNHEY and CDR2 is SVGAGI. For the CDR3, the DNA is TGTGCCAGCAGCGCCTCGGGCAGGGCCCTCCACTTT. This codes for CASSASGRALHF.

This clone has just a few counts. The CDR3 here is CASSLLQNTEAFF. The CDR3 region has the DNA TGTGCCAGCAGCTTATTACAGAACACTGAAGCTTTCTTT. The chain joins TRBV7-2 to TRBJ1-1; D gene unclear. Trimming pared 2 bases from V and 1 base from J, leaving 5 bases between. Germline CDR1 reads SGHTA; CDR2 reads FQGNSA. The CDR3 is made up of 13 amino acids.

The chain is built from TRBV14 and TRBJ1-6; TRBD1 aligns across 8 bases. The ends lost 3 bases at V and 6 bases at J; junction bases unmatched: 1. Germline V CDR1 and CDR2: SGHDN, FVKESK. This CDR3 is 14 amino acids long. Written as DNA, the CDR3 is TGTGCCAGCAGCCAGACAGGGGTTAATTCACCCCTCCACTTT. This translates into CASSQTGVNSPLHF.

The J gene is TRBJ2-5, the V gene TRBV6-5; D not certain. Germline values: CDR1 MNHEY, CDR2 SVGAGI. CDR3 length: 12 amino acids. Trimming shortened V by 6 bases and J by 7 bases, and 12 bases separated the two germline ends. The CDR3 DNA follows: TGTGCCAGCAGCTCTTTACAGCTGACCCAGTACTTC. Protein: CASSSLQLTQYF.

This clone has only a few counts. The CDR3 region is CASSYRVGGGYNEQFF. Written as DNA, the CDR3 is TGTGCCAGCAGTTATAGGGTTGGGGGGGGATACAATGAGCAGTTCTTC. This chain joins TRBV6-5 and TRBJ2-1; 7 bases agree with TRBD2. The CDR3 covers 16 residues. Per the germline V gene, CDR1 is MNHEY and CDR2 is SVGAGI. Germline trimming cut 3 bases from V and 4 bases from J; bases unmatched to any gene: 9.

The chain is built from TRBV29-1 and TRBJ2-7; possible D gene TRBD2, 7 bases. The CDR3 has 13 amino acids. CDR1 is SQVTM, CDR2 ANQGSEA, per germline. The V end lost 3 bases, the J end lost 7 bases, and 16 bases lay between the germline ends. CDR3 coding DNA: TGCAGCGTTGAGTCCGGGGGGCCGGGTGAGCAGTACTTC. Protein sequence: CSVESGGPGEQYF.

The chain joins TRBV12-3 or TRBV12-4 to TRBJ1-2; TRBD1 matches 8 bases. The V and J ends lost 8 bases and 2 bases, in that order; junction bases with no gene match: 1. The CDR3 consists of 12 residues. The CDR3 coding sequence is TGTGCCAGCGGACAGGGAAACTATGGCTACACCTTC. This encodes CASGQGNYGYTF.

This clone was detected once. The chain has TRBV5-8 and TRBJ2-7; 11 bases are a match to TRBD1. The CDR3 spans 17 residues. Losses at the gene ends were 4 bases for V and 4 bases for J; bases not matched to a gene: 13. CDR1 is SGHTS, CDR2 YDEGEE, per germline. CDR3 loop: CASSTGTGGNRAYEQYF. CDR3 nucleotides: TGTGCCAGCAGCACCGGGACAGGGGGTAATCGCGCATACGAGCAGTACTTC.

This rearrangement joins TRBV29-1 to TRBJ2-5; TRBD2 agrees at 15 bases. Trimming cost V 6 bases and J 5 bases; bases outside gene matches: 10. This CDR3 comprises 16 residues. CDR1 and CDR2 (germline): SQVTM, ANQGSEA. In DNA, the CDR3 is TGCAGCGTCTCCATAGGACTAGCGGGAGGGGGCGAGACCCAGTACTTC. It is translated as CSVSIGLAGGGETQYF.

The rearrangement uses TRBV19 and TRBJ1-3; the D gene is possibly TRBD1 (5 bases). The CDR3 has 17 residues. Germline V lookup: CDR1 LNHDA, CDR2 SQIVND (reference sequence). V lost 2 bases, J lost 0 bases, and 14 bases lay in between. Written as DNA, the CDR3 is TGTGCCAGTAGTATACAAGGGGCCCTAGTCTCTGGAAACACCATATATTTT. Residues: CASSIQGALVSGNTIYF.

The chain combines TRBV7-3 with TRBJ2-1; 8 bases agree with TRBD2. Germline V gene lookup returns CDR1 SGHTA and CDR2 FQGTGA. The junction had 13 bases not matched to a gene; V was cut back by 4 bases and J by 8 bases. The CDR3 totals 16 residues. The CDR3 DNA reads TGTGCCAGCAGCTCCCGCGGGCGGGGGGCAGGGGATGAGCAGTTCTTC. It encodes CASSSRGRGAGDEQFF.